This is a list of T cell receptor beta chains from one sample in a study of T cells expressing NK-cell markers. TCRdb reprocessed the 5' RACE reads, keeping one entry per CDR3 protein, no DNA. The sample data list some 140,000 distinct CDR3 sequences. The specimen was blood T cells: a sorted CD56 or NKG2C T cell subset, CD4+ or CD8+ T cells, or bulk PBMC T cells (not recorded which). Receptor source: a woman in her forties or fifties in good health. The CDR3 runs from the conserved cysteine through the conserved F or W.

TRBV7-8	TRBJ2-7	CASSAGGWYEQYF
TRBV6-2/TRBV6-3	TRBJ2-1	CASSSSFGTVNPHEQFF
TRBV12-3/TRBV12-4	TRBJ1-1	CASRGQGGLEAFF
TRBV12-3/TRBV12-4	TRBJ2-5	CASSTGMETQYF
TRBV5-6	TRBJ2-3	CASSLGDRGADTQYF
TRBV6-5	TRBJ2-1	CASSFDGEGEQFF
TRBV7-6	TRBJ1-2	CASSLPLAGSYGYTF
TRBV29-1	TRBJ2-7	CSVGLAGGEQYF
TRBV7-9	TRBJ2-5	CASSLSDSQETQYF
TRBV5-1	TRBJ2-1	CASSSLAGEGYEQFF
TRBV7-9	TRBJ1-1	CASSLESTGLNTEAFF
TRBV3-1	TRBJ1-1	CASSPLTGMNTEAFF
TRBV4-2	TRBJ2-7	CASSAGTGVTYEQYF
TRBV27	TRBJ2-2	CASSLRPSEDTGELFF
TRBV30	TRBJ2-1	CAWTSSYNEQFF
TRBV2	TRBJ2-1	CASGLSALNEQFF
TRBV5-6	TRBJ2-2	CASSLAGIDTGELFF
TRBV5-6	TRBJ1-2	CASSPLGGGGGLGGYTF
TRBV7-9	TRBJ2-1	CASSSIGTGEDEQFF
TRBV7-9	TRBJ2-2	CATDRDQTGELFF
TRBV5-6	TRBJ2-3	CASSLVEGSADTQYF
TRBV12-5	TRBJ2-1	CASGLDNYNEQFF
TRBV20-1	TRBJ2-1	CSASPRVLYNEQFF
TRBV12-3/TRBV12-4	TRBJ2-7	CASTADRGGDEQYF
TRBV2	TRBJ1-2	CASSEAQSYGYTF
TRBV2	TRBJ1-2	CASSVVRANDGYTF
TRBV30	TRBJ2-1	CAWKRGIRGDEQFF
TRBV4-1	TRBJ1-1	CASSQILGQGPREAFF
TRBV7-9	TRBJ2-1	CASSLVGPAYNEQFF
TRBV20-1	TRBJ2-5	CSASTWAGDAGETQYF
TRBV6-5	TRBJ1-4	CASRDTSGWGEKLFF
TRBV12-3/TRBV12-4	TRBJ1-2	CASSFAGVLGYTF
TRBV12-5	TRBJ2-7	CASGTQGWSYEQYF
TRBV12-5	TRBJ2-5	CASGLGQGAKETQYF
TRBV12-3/TRBV12-4	TRBJ2-1	CASSLGTHNEQFF
TRBV4-1	TRBJ2-5	CASSRLGLAGQETQYF
TRBV28	TRBJ2-1	CASSFMGGRGGEQFF
TRBV20-1	TRBJ1-4	CSASEDRFKGKLFF
TRBV5-1	TRBJ1-6	CASSYGQGNSPLHF
TRBV5-1	TRBJ2-1	CASSLVGPYGRVLDEQFF
TRBV15	TRBJ2-1	CATSRSGREGRAEQFF
TRBV29-1	TRBJ2-2	CSVDSGGNTGELFF
TRBV10-2	TRBJ1-1	CATGAGRTEAFF
TRBV4-1	TRBJ1-5	CATSRGVNQPQHF
TRBV2	TRBJ2-1	CASTLAVHNEQFF
TRBV10-1	TRBJ2-3	CASSDIAGGAIGTQYF
TRBV7-9	TRBJ1-4	CASSLAPATNEKLFF
TRBV13	TRBJ1-2	CASSLGQGYRRLYGYTF
TRBV24-1	TRBJ2-1	CATSEAGGGNEQFF
TRBV5-1	TRBJ2-1	CASSLGASAVYEQFF
TRBV19	TRBJ2-1	CASSSAEGNEQFF
TRBV24-1	TRBJ1-1	CATSAAFGGEAFF
TRBV12-3/TRBV12-4	TRBJ2-7	CASSETVKSYEQYF
TRBV5-1	TRBJ2-5	CASLHWGHEETQYF
TRBV12-5	TRBJ2-3	CASGPGTSGITQYF
TRBV9	TRBJ2-1	CASSVGRDYNEQFF